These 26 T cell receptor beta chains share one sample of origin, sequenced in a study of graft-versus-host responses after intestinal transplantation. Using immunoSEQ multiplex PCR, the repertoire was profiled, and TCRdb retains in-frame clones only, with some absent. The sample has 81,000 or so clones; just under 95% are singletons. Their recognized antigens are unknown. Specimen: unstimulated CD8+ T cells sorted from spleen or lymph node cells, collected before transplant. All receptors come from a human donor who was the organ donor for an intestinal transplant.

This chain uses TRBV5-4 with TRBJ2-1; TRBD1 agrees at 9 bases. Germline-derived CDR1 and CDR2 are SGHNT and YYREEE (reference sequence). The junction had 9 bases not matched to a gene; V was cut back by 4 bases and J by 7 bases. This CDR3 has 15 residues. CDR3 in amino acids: CASSDPGQGGNEQFF. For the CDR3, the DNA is TGTGCCAGCAGCGACCCGGGACAGGGAGGGAATGAGCAGTTCTTC.

Here the CDR3 reads CASSFPTSRDEQFF. In DNA form, the CDR3 reads TGTGCCAGCAGTTTCCCCACTAGTCGGGATGAGCAGTTCTTC. The V call is TRBV28, the J call TRBJ2-1; possible D gene TRBD2, 5 bases. V lost 3 bases, J lost 8 bases, and 14 bases lay in between. The germline V gene has CDR1 MDHEN and CDR2 SYDVKM. The CDR3 is 14 amino acids.

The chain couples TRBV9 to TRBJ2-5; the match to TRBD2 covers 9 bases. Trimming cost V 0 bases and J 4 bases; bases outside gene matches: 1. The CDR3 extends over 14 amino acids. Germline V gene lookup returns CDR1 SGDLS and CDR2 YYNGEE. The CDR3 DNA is TGTGCCAGCAGCGTAGCGGGACTAGCAGAGACCCAGTACTTC. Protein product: CASSVAGLAETQYF.

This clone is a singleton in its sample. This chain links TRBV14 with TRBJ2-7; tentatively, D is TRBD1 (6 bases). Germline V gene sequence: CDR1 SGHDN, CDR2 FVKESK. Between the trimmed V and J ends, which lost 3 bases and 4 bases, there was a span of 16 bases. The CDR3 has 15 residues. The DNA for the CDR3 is TGTGCCAGCAGCCATTCGACAGGTCCCCTGTACGAGCAGTACTTC. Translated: CASSHSTGPLYEQYF.

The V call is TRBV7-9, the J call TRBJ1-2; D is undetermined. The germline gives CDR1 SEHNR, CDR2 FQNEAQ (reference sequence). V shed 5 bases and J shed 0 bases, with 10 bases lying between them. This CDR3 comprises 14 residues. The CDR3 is CASSRGEANYGYTF. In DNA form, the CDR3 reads TGTGCCAGCAGCCGCGGGGAAGCTAACTATGGCTACACCTTC. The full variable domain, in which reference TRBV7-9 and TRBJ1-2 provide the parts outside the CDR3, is DTGVSQNPRHKITKRGQNVTFRCDPISEHNRLYWYRQTLGQGPEFLTYFQNEAQLEKSRLLSDRFSAERPKGSFSTLEIQRTEQGDSAMYLCASSRGEANYGYTFGSGTRLTVV.

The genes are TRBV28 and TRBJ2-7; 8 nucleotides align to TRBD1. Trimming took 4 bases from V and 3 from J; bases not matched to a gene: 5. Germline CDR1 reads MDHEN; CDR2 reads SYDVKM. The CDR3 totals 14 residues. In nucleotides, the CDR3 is TGTGCCAGCAGTTCGGGACAGGTTAACTACGAGCAGTACTTC. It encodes CASSSGQVNYEQYF.

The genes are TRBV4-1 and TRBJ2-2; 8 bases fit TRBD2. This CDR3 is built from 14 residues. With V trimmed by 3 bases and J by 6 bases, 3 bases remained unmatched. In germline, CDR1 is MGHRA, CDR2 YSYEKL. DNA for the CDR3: TGCGCCAGCAGCCAGGGACTAGGGGCCGGGGAGCTGTTTTTT. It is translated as CASSQGLGAGELFF.

The CDR3 loop reads CASSIDLETGEETQYF. As DNA, the CDR3 is TGTGCCAGTAGTATAGATCTAGAGACAGGGGAAGAGACCCAGTACTTC. V and J are TRBV19 and TRBJ2-5; 8 bases agree with TRBD1. Germline CDR1 LNHDA, CDR2 SQIVND (reference sequence). Trimming cost V 0 bases and J 3 bases; bases outside gene matches: 6. The CDR3 runs 16 residues.

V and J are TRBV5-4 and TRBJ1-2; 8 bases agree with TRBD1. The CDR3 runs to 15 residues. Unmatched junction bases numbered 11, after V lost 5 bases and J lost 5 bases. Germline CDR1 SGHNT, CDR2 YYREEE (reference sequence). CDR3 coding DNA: TGTGCCAGCAGGGATGACGAACAGGGGGGATATGGCTACACCTTC. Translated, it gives CASRDDEQGGYGYTF.

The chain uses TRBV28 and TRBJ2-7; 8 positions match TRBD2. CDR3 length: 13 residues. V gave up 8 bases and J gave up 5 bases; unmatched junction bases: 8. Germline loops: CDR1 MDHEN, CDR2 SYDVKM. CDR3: CASGLAGWDEQYF. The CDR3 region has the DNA TGTGCCAGCGGATTAGCGGGGTGGGACGAGCAGTACTTC.

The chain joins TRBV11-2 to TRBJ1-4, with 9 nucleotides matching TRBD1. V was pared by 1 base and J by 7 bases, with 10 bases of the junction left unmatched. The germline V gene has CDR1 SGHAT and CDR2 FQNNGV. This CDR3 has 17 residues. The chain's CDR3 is CASSLGPDRGKGEKLFF. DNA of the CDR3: TGTGCCAGCAGCTTAGGCCCGGACAGGGGAAAGGGTGAAAAACTGTTTTTT.

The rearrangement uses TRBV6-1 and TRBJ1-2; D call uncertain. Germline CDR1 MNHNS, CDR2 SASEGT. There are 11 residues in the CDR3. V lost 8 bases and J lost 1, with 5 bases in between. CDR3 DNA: TGTGCCAGCCGGGATAACTATGGCTACACCTTC. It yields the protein CASRDNYGYTF.

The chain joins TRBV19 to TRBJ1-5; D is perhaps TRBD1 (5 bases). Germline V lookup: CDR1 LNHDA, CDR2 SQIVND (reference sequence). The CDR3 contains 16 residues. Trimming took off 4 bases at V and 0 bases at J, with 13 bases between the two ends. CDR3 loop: CASSRWTGDSNQPQHF. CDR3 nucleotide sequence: TGTGCCAGTAGTAGGTGGACGGGGGATAGCAATCAGCCCCAGCATTTT.

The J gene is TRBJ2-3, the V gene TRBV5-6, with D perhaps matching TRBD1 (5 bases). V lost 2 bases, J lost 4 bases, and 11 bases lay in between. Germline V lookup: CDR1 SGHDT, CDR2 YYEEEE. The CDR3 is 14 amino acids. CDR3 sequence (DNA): TGTGCCAGCAGCTTCGGACGCAGGGCAGATACGCAGTATTTT. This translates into CASSFGRRADTQYF.

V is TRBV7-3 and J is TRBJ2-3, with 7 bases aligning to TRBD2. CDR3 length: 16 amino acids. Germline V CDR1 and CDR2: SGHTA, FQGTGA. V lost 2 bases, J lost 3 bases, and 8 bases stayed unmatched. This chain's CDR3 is CASSLGSGWATDTQYF. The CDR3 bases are TGTGCCAGCAGCTTAGGTAGCGGGTGGGCAACAGATACGCAGTATTTT.

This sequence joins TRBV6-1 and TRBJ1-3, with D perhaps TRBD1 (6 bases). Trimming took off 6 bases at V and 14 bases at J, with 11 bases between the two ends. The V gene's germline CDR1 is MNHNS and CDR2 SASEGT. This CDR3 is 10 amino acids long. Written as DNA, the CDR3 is TGTGCCAGCAGGGGGGCACGGCTATATTTT. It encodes CASRGARLYF.

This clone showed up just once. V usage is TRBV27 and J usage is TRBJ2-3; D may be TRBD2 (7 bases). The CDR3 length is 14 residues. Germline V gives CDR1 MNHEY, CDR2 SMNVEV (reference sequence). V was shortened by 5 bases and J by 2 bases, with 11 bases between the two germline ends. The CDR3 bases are TGTGCCAGCAGTGGGGCGGGGGCCACAGATACGCAGTATTTT. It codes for CASSGAGATDTQYF.

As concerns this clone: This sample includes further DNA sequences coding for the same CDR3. CDR3 bases: TGTGCCAGCAGCGTAGGGGGGACTTTCACAGATACGCAGTATTTT. Encoded protein: CASSVGGTFTDTQYF. The V call is TRBV9, the J call TRBJ2-3; D is possibly TRBD2 (6 bases). Trimming stripped 0 bases from V and 2 bases from J, with 10 bases between. The V gene's germline CDR1 is SGDLS and CDR2 YYNGEE. This CDR3 is built from 15 residues.

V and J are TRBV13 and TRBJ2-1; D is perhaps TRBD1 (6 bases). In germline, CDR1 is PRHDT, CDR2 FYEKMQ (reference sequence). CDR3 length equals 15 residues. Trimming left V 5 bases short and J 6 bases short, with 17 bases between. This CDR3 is CASSRNRDMSNEQFF. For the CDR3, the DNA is TGTGCCAGCAGCCGAAACCGGGACATGTCCAATGAGCAGTTCTTC.

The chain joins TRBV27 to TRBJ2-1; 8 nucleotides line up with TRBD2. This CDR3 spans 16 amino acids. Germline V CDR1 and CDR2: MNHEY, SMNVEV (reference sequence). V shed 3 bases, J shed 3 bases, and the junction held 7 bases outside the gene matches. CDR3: CASSFGAGGHYNEQFF. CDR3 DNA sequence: TGTGCCAGCAGTTTTGGGGCGGGGGGCCACTACAATGAGCAGTTCTTC.

CDR3 protein: CASSLGTGDEKLFF. CDR3 DNA: TGTGCCAGCAGCCTGGGGACAGGGGACGAAAAACTGTTTTTT. V is TRBV7-9 and J is TRBJ1-4, with TRBD1 identical over 10 bases. There are 14 residues in the CDR3. The germline CDR1 and CDR2 sequences are SEHNR and FQNEAQ (reference sequence). After removal of 5 bases from V and 8 bases from J, the junction contained 5 bases not matched to a gene.

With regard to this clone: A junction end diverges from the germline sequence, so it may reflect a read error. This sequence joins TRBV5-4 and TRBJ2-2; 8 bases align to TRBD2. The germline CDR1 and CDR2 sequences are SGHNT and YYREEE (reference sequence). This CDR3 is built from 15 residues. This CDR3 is CVSSLTSVATGELFF. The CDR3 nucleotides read TGTGTCAGCAGTCTGACTAGCGTCGCCACCGGGGAGCTGTTTTTT.

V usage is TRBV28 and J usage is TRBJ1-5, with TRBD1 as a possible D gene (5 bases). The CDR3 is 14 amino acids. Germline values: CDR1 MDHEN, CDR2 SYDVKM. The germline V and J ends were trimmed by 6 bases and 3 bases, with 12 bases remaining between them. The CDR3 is CASSWTLPNQPQHF. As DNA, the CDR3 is TGTGCCAGCAGCTGGACACTTCCCAATCAGCCCCAGCATTTT.

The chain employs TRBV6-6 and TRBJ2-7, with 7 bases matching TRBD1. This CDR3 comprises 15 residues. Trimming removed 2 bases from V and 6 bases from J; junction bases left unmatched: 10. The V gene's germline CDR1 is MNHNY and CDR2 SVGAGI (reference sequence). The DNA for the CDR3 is TGTGCCAGCAGTTACCATCCGGGACAGCCCCTCGAGCAGTACTTC. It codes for CASSYHPGQPLEQYF.

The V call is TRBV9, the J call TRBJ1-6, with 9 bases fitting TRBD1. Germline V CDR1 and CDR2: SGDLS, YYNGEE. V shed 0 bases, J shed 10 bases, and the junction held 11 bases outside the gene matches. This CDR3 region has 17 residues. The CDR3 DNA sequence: TGTGCCAGCAGCGTAGGAGGGGGGAGGACAGGGGTCTCACCCCTCCACTTT. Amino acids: CASSVGGGRTGVSPLHF.

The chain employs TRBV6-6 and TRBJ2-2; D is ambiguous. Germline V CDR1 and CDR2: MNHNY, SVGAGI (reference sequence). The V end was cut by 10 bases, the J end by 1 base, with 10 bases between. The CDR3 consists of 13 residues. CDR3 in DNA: TGTGCCACCACCCCAGGGAACACCGGGGAGCTGTTTTTT. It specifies CATTPGNTGELFF.